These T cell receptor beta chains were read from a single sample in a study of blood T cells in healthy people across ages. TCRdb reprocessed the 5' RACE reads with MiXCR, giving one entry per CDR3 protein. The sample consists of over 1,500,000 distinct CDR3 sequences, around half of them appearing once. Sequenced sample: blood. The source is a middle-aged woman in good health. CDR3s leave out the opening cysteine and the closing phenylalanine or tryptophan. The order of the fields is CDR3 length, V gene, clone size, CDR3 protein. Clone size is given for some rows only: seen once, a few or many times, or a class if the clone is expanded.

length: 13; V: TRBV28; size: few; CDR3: ASSFTGTTYNEQF
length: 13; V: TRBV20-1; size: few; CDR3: SAPTVRTSGSPLH
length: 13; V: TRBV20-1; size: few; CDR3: SAIPPGLGINEQF
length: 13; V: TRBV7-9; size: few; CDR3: ASSLVGRVHNEQF
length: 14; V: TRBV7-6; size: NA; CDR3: ASSDGTGAGSYEQY
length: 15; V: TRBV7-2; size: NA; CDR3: ASSLAYSGGAEETQY
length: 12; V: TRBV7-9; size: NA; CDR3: ASSTGTGDDEQF
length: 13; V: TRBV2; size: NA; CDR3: ASSGDSGGKNIQY
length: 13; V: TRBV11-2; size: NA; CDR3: ASELRTSGGNEQF
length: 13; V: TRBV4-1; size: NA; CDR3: ASSHPDRVLEGYT
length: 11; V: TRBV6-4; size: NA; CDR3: ASARQFQETQY
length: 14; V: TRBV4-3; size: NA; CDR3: ASSPRGRSSYNEQF
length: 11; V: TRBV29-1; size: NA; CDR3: SVGVTGGHEQY
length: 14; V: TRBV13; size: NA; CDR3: ASSFGRQTGANVLT
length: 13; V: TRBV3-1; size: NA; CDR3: ASSQEGQGPVTQY
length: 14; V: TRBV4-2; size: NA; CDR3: ASSPRTREFGDEQY
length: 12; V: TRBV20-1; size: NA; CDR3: SAGLAGTSDTQY
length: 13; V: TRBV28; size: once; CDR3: ASSLGRAVAYEQY
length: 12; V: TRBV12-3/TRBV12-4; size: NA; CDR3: ASSFSQLASPLH
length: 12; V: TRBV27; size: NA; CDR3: ASRRQGRYNEQF
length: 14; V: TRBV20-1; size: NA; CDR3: SARVGTGGRTDAQY
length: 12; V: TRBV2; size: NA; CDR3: AIKTGGRADTQY
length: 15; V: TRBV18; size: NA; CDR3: ASSPPISPSTNEKLF
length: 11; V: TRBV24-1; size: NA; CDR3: ATSDTANSPLH
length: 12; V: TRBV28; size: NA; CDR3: ASTRDRVINEQY
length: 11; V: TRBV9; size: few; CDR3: ASGQNSYNEQF
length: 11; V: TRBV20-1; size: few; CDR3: SAREWENYGYT
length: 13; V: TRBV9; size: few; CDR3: ASSRVGGVQETQY
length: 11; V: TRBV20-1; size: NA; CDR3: SARLRGQYGYT
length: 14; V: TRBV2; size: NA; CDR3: ASSLAVAALYNEQF
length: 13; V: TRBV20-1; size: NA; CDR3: SARHSGGDPYGYT
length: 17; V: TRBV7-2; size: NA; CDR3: ASSLRRTSGGTSYNEQF
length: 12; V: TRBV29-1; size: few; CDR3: SVSASGGYNEQF
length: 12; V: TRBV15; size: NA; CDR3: ATSRVTTGSGYT
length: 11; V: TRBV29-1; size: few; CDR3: SVDPTGQETQY
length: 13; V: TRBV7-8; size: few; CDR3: ASSLARDSAYGYT
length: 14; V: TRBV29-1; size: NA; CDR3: SVGHRDRGGRDEQY
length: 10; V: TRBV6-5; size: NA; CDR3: AAGQNSYGYT
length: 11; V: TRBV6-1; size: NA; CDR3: ASGGTGANVLT
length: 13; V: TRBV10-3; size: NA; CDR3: AISEETSRVEEQF
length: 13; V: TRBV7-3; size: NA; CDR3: ASSFDSGGIETQY
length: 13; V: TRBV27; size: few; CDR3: ASSLRAGREETQY